This TCR beta chain was retrieved from a study of beta chain features in type 1 diabetes. Study-wide findings and caveats: In cDNA sequencing, cells with high TCR expression could be over-represented. For Type 1 diabetes patients, all four CD4+ subsets carried TCRB CDR3s that were moderately but significantly shorter.

This clone occurred a few times. Its antigen is unknown. The investigators reverse transcribed all of the isolated RNA, so they sequenced expressed TCRB transcripts. The repertoire was sequenced with immunoSEQ multiplex PCR; TCRdb's copy has only in-frame clones and lacks some. The table has roughly 610,000 clones, less than 20% seen once. Germline CDR1 SGHTA, CDR2 FQGTGA. Trimming stripped 4 bases from V and 3 bases from J, with 15 bases between. The CDR3 loop spans 15 amino acids. The sample was naive CD4+ T cells from blood. The TCR originated in a man aged 18-30 years in good health. The chain carries TRBV7-3 and TRBJ2-5; D might be TRBD1 or TRBD2, each matching 5 bases. For the CDR3, the DNA is TGTGCCAGCAGCTCCACTCCGGGACCAGAAGAGACCCAGTACTTC. It specifies CASSSTPGPEETQYF.